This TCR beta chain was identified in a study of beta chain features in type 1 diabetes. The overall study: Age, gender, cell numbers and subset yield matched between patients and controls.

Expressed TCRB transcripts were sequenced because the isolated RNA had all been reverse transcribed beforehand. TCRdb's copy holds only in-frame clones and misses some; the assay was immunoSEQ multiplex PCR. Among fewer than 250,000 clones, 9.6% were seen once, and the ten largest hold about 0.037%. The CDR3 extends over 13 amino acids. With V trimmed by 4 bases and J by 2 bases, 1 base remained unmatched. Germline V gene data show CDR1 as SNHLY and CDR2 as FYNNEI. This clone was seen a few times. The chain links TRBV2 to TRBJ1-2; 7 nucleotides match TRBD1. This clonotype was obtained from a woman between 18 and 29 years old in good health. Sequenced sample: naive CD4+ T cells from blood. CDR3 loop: CASSGRGNYGYTF. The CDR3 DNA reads TGTGCCAGCAGTGGCAGGGGGAACTATGGCTACACCTTC.